This T cell receptor beta chain came from a study of blood T cell repertoires in COVID-19. In the study overall: Acute-phase and convalescent COVID-19 samples originated in the United States, Italy and Spain. The analysed material was cDNA or gDNA that came from T cells, B-cell-depleted T cells, or PBMCs.

This clone was found once. In the original processing: The assay estimated nucleated cells by amplifying reference gene primers. Clones were sequenced by immunoSEQ multiplex PCR, and TCRdb holds only the in-frame ones, with some missing. V, J and clone size derive from that table, while D and trimming were established from the DNA sequence. Altogether roughly 110,000 clones are present, about four fifths being singletons, with the ten largest covering approximately 4.5%. CDR1 and CDR2 (germline): SGHDT, YYEEEE. Trimming stripped 0 bases from V and 0 bases from J, with 10 bases between. This CDR3 comprises 16 residues.

The sequencing sample was made of peripheral blood. This receptor was identified in a man aged 70-80 years with acute or convalescent COVID-19. The V gene is TRBV5-6, the J gene TRBJ1-5; a possible D gene is TRBD1 (5 bases). The CDR3 sequence is CASSLGGDSSNQPQHF. For the CDR3, the DNA is TGTGCCAGCAGCTTGGGGGGCGACAGTAGCAATCAGCCCCAGCATTTT.